This T cell receptor beta chain came from a study of shared clonotypes between healthy human individuals. Measured with immunoSEQ multiplex PCR; TCRdb has only the in-frame clones, and not every one. Of roughly 2,000,000 clones listed, around 96% are singletons. Terminally differentiated effector memory CD45RA+ cells were excluded from the naive CD8 cells, which were CD45RO-negative and positively selected for CCR7. A remark on this clone: No antigen is known for it.

Findings and caveats of the study: Sequencing depth was predicted to influence how clonotypes are shared among donors.

This clonotype was sampled from a man aged 18 to 29 in good health. Input material: naive CD8+ T cells sorted from blood.

This CDR3 is CASSLEGTGGQGYTF. For the CDR3, the DNA is TGTGCCAGCAGCTTAGAGGGGACAGGGGGCCAAGGCTACACCTTC. This rearrangement joins TRBV7-8 to TRBJ1-2; 12 bases are a match to TRBD1. Germline V CDR1 and CDR2: SGHVS, FQNEAQ. Germline trimming cut 1 base from V and 8 bases from J; bases unmatched to any gene: 5. CDR3 size: 15 residues.